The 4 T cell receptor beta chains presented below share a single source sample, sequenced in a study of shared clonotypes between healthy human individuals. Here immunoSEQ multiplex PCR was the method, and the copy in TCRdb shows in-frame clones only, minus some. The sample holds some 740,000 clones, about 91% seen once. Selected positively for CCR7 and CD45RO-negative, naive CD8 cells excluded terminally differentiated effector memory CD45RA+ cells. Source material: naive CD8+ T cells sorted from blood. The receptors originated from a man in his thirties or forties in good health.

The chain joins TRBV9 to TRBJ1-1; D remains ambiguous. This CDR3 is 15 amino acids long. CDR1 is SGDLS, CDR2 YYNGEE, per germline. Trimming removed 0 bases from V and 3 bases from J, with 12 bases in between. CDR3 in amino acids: CASSVAPERYTEAFF. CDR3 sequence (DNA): TGTGCCAGCAGCGTAGCACCTGAAAGGTACACTGAAGCTTTCTTT.

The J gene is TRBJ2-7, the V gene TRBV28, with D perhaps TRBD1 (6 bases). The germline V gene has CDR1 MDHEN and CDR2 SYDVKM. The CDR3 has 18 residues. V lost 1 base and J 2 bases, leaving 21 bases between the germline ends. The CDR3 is CASSLYAGNRVVPYEQYF. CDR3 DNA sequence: TGTGCCAGCAGTTTATATGCCGGGAACAGGGTAGTCCCCTACGAGCAGTACTTC.

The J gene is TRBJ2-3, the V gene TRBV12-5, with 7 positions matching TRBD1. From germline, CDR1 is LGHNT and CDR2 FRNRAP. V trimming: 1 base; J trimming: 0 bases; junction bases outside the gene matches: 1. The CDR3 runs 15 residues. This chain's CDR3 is CASGLGDSSTDTQYF. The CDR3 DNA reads TGTGCTAGTGGTTTGGGGGACAGTAGCACAGATACGCAGTATTTT.

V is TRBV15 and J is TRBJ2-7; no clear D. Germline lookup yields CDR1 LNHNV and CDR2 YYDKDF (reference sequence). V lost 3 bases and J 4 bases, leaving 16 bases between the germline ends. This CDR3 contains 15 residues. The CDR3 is CATSRRSPRIYEQYF. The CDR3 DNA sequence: TGTGCCACCAGCAGGCGAAGCCCGAGGATTTACGAGCAGTACTTC.